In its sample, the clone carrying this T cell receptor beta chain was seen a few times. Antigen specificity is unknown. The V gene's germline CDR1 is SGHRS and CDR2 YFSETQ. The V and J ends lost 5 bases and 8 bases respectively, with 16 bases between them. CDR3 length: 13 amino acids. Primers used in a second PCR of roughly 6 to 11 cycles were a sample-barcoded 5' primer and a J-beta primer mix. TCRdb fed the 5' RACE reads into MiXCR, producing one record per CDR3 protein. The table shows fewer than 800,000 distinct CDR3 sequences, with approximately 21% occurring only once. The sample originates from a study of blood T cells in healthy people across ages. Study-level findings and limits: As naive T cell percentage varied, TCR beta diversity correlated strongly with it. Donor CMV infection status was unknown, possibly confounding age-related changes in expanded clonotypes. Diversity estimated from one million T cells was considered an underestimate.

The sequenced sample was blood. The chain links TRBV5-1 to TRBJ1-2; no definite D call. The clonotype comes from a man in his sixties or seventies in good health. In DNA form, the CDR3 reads TGCGCCAGCAGTTTTGACTTTTCTGGAGGCTACACCTTC. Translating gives CASSFDFSGGYTF.